The present T cell receptor beta chain was sequenced within a study of blood T cells in healthy people across ages. Germline values: CDR1 SSHAT, CDR2 FNYEAQ (reference sequence). The CDR3 extends over 15 amino acids. Alongside a J-beta primer mix, a sample-barcoded 5' primer served in a second PCR lasting about 7 to 11 cycles. One entry per CDR3 protein results from TCRdb running MiXCR on the 5' RACE reads. The sample lists 600,000 to 900,000 distinct CDR3 sequences, approximately 24% occurring once. A further study also used this sample, focusing on T cells of mothers and their children.

The chain has TRBV7-7 and TRBJ2-6; perhaps TRBD2 as D (5 bases). The material sequenced was blood. This sequence was found in a boy aged 5-17 years in good health. DNA for the CDR3: TGTGCTAGCGCCTCGGGGTTCTCTGGGGCCAACGTCCTGACTTTC. This encodes CASASGFSGANVLTF.